The rows below give T cell receptor beta chains drawn from one sample of a study of blood T cell repertoires in COVID-19. This table comes from immunoSEQ multiplex PCR, and its TCRdb copy is limited to in-frame clones, with some not included. The sample yields hundreds of thousands of clones, roughly 77% seen once. Sequencing used peripheral blood. All receptors derive from a woman aged 80 or over with acute or convalescent COVID-19. Both conserved end residues are part of each CDR3. The order of the fields is D gene, clone size, J gene, V gene, CDR3 protein, CDR3 DNA. The D gene is left open where the match is weak. Size values are once, few and many counts, or a class for expanded clones, and some rows have none.

NA,NA,TRBJ2-5,TRBV9,CASSAGGGAVGTQYF,TGTGCCAGCAGCGCTGGAGGGGGCGCTGTCGGGACCCAGTACTTC
TRBD1,NA,TRBJ1-5,TRBV12-3/TRBV12-4,CASRGTGDQPQHF,TGTGCCAGCAGAGGGACAGGAGATCAGCCCCAGCATTTT
TRBD1,NA,TRBJ1-5,TRBV10-3,CAISAGGGQDQPQHF,TGTGCCATCTCGGCAGGGGGCGGACAAGATCAGCCCCAGCATTTT
NA,NA,TRBJ1-2,TRBV25-1,CASSEFPMGNGYTF,TGTGCCAGCAGTGAATTCCCTATGGGCAATGGCTACACCTTC
NA,NA,TRBJ2-6,TRBV5-1,CASHPGAGANVLTF,TGCGCCAGCCATCCCGGGGCTGGGGCCAACGTCCTGACTTTC
NA,NA,TRBJ1-1,TRBV7-8,CASSSTGLLNTEAFF,TGTGCCAGCAGCTCTACAGGGCTTCTGAACACTGAAGCTTTCTTT
TRBD1,NA,TRBJ2-7,TRBV27,CASSLSGTGTFYEQYF,TGTGCCAGCAGTTTATCCGGGACAGGGACGTTCTACGAGCAGTACTTC
NA,once,TRBJ1-1,TRBV7-9,CASSHGVGGGNTEAFF,TGTGCCAGCAGCCACGGAGTGGGGGGGGGAAACACTGAAGCTTTCTTT
TRBD1,NA,TRBJ1-2,TRBV20-1,CSAKQGAGYTF,TGCAGTGCTAAACAGGGGGCGGGCTACACCTTC
TRBD2,NA,TRBJ2-5,TRBV2,CASSQLAGGPETQYF,TGTGCCAGCAGCCAACTAGCGGGGGGGCCAGAGACCCAGTACTTC
NA,NA,TRBJ1-1,TRBV5-4,CASSLVGTTMNTEAFF,TGTGCCAGCAGCTTAGTCGGGACAACGATGAACACTGAAGCTTTCTTT
NA,NA,TRBJ1-5,TRBV6-1,CASSEPSSNQPQHF,TGTGCCAGCAGTGAACCTAGTAGCAATCAGCCCCAGCATTTT
NA,NA,TRBJ2-5,TRBV6-2/TRBV6-3,CASSYSPGTRITQYF,TGTGCCAGCAGTTACTCACCAGGGACTCGGATTACCCAGTACTTC
TRBD2,NA,TRBJ2-7,TRBV16,CASSPLARGGARTEQYF,TGTGCCAGCAGCCCCCTTGCTCGGGGGGGCGCGCGGACAGAGCAGTACTTC
NA,NA,TRBJ1-4,TRBV30,CAWSVSGEKLFF,TGTGCCTGGAGCGTATCAGGTGAAAAACTGTTTTTT
NA,NA,TRBJ1-1,TRBV30,CAWSGQQNTEAFF,TGTGCCTGGAGCGGACAACAGAACACTGAAGCTTTCTTT
NA,NA,TRBJ2-7,TRBV7-7,CASSSRTDRLTYEQYF,TGTGCCAGCAGCTCTCGGACAGACAGACTTACCTACGAGCAGTACTTC
NA,NA,TRBJ1-4,TRBV5-1,CASRTAGATNEKLFF,TGCGCCAGCAGAACAGCGGGGGCAACTAATGAAAAACTGTTTTTT
TRBD2,once,TRBJ2-7,TRBV10-3,CASGLAGVYEQYF,TGTGCCAGCGGACTAGCGGGAGTCTACGAGCAGTACTTC
TRBD1,medium-sized,TRBJ1-1,TRBV9,CASSVGQGNTEAFF,TGTGCCAGCAGCGTTGGACAGGGGAACACTGAAGCTTTCTTT
NA,few,TRBJ2-5,TRBV7-9,CASSRDWKETQYF,TGTGCCAGCAGCCGGGACTGGAAAGAGACCCAGTACTTC
NA,NA,TRBJ1-5,TRBV20-1,CSAPDTSAQHF,TGCAGTGCTCCCGACACGTCGGCCCAGCATTTT
TRBD1,NA,TRBJ1-5,TRBV5-5,CASSPTGGWGQPQHF,TGTGCCAGCAGCCCTACAGGGGGCTGGGGTCAGCCCCAGCATTTT
NA,NA,TRBJ1-3,TRBV5-1,CASSFEGPSSGNTIYF,TGCGCCAGCAGCTTCGAGGGCCCGAGCTCTGGAAACACCATATATTTT
TRBD1,NA,TRBJ1-2,TRBV3-1/TRBV3-2,CASSPTSGQGIYGYTF,TGTGCCAGCAGCCCGACGTCGGGACAGGGGATCTATGGCTACACCTTC
NA,few,TRBJ1-1,TRBV27,CASSSVNTEAFF,TGTGCCAGCAGTTCCGTAAACACTGAAGCTTTCTTT
NA,NA,TRBJ2-1,TRBV18,CASSRITPLSGTPSYNEQFF,TGTGCCAGCTCTAGAATTACACCCCTTTCCGGGACACCCTCCTACAATGAGCAGTTCTTC
TRBD2,few,TRBJ2-1,TRBV6-2/TRBV6-3,CASSRSGGAGNEQFF,TGTGCCAGCAGTCGTAGCGGGGGGGCCGGGAATGAGCAGTTCTTC
TRBD1,NA,TRBJ2-7,TRBV6-5,CASRRTGGAYEQYF,TGTGCCAGCAGGAGGACAGGGGGCGCCTACGAGCAGTACTTC
NA,few,TRBJ1-5,TRBV6-5,CASSPWGGNQPQHF,TGTGCCAGCAGTCCCTGGGGGGGTAATCAGCCCCAGCATTTT
NA,NA,TRBJ1-2,TRBV6-1,CASSDDDDKYYGYTF,TGTGCCAGCAGTGATGATGACGACAAATACTATGGCTACACCTTC
NA,NA,TRBJ2-2,TRBV11-3,CASSTTPGQGGTGELFF,TGTGCCAGCAGCACTACCCCCGGGCAGGGAGGAACCGGGGAGCTGTTTTTT
TRBD1,NA,TRBJ1-1,TRBV27,CASSLGTVSFSTEAFF,TGTGCCAGCAGTTTAGGGACAGTGTCATTTTCCACTGAAGCTTTCTTT
TRBD1,once,TRBJ1-1,TRBV4-1,CASSQAPGGTEAFF,TGCGCCAGCAGCCAAGCTCCAGGGGGCACTGAAGCTTTCTTT
NA,few,TRBJ1-1,TRBV2,CASSEARDTEAFF,TGTGCCAGCAGTGAAGCGCGGGACACTGAAGCTTTCTTT
TRBD1,NA,TRBJ2-7,TRBV11-2,CASSSTLQGANSYEQYF,TGTGCCAGCAGCTCCACGCTACAGGGGGCAAACTCCTACGAGCAGTACTTC
NA,NA,TRBJ2-7,TRBV5-4,CASSRFNNLVMGRYEQYF,TGTGCCAGCAGCCGTTTTAATAACTTGGTGATGGGCAGGTACGAGCAGTACTTC
NA,NA,TRBJ2-5,TRBV3-1/TRBV3-2,CASSPTGQETQYF,TGTGCCAGCAGCCCCACCGGCCAAGAGACCCAGTACTTC
NA,NA,TRBJ1-6,TRBV6-6,CASTLTAQGSPLHF,TGTGCCAGCACCTTGACAGCCCAGGGTTCACCCCTCCACTTT
TRBD1,NA,TRBJ1-2,TRBV2,CASSGSGGQGRTRGYTF,TGTGCCAGCAGTGGAAGTGGTGGACAGGGACGGACTCGGGGCTACACCTTC
NA,NA,TRBJ2-5,TRBV3-1/TRBV3-2,CASSQPPVETQYF,TGTGCCAGCAGCCAACCCCCAGTAGAGACCCAGTACTTC
TRBD1,NA,TRBJ2-7,TRBV6-6,CASRQGAGYEQYF,TGTGCCAGCAGACAGGGGGCGGGGTACGAGCAGTACTTC
NA,few,TRBJ1-1,TRBV21-1,CASSNGFNTEAFF,TGTGCCAGCAGCAACGGGTTTAACACTGAAGCTTTCTTT
NA,NA,TRBJ2-4,TRBV3-1/TRBV3-2,CASSQIPGGPKNIQYF,TGTGCCAGCAGCCAGATCCCGGGGGGCCCTAAAAACATTCAGTACTTC
TRBD1,NA,TRBJ2-5,TRBV10-3,CAIGEGQGVRETQYF,TGTGCCATTGGGGAGGGACAGGGGGTTAGAGAGACCCAGTACTTC
NA,NA,TRBJ2-5,TRBV5-1,CASSLGGQETQYF,TGCGCCAGCAGCTTGGGAGGGCAAGAGACCCAGTACTTC
NA,NA,TRBJ2-6,TRBV5-6,CASSPGAGANVLTF,TGTGCCAGCAGCCCGGGAGCTGGGGCCAACGTCCTGACTTTC
NA,once,TRBJ2-2,TRBV30,CACRLVGARTGELFF,TGTGCCTGCCGACTGGTGGGAGCTCGGACCGGGGAGCTGTTTTTT
NA,NA,TRBJ1-4,TRBV27,CASSSGPLYEKLFF,TGTGCCAGCAGTTCAGGGCCCCTATATGAAAAACTGTTTTTT
TRBD1,NA,TRBJ2-1,TRBV6-5,CASRKTGSNEQFF,TGTGCCAGCAGAAAGACAGGGAGCAATGAGCAGTTCTTC